This T cell receptor (beta chain) emerged from a study of blood T cell repertoires in COVID-19. Study overall: Samples representing acute and convalescent COVID-19 were sourced from the United States, Italy and Spain. The analysed material was cDNA or gDNA that came from T cells, B-cell-depleted T cells, or PBMCs.

Per the original data handling: Cell counts per sample came from amplifying reference gene primers. Repertoires were generated with immunoSEQ multiplex PCR, while TCRdb's copy carries only in-frame clones and drops some. From that table come the V and J calls and clone size; the DNA was used to work out D and trimming. The sample includes around 30,000 clones, 88% of them seen just once. V was shortened by 3 bases and J by 0 bases, with 12 bases between the two germline ends. CDR1 LNHDA and CDR2 SQIVND come from the germline V gene (reference sequence). CDR3 length: 15 residues. The genes are TRBV19 and TRBJ2-7; D may be TRBD1 (5 bases). Input material: peripheral blood. This TCR derives from a human donor in a cohort sampled during active COVID-19. CDR3 region: CASSIGTGASYEQYF. Written as DNA, the CDR3 is TGTGCCAGTAGTATTGGCACAGGCGCCTCCTACGAGCAGTACTTC.